This T cell receptor beta chain originates from a study of blood T cells in healthy people across ages. This CDR3 has 11 residues. V was cut by 7 bases and J by 2 bases, with 8 bases left in between. Germline CDR1 reads SQVTM; CDR2 reads ANQGSEA. Peripheral blood was drawn, about 10 milliliters per donor. At least 7 million PBMCs were isolated per sample. This clonotype appeared a few times. The target antigen is unknown. With a J-beta primer mix and a sample-barcoded 5' primer, a second PCR ran roughly 6 to 11 cycles. TCRdb itself ran the 5' RACE reads through MiXCR, one entry per CDR3 protein. The sample contains approximately 600,000 distinct CDR3 sequences, roughly three fifths of which appear only once. Findings and limits, study-wide: It was found that TCR beta diversity correlated strongly with the percentage of naive T cells. In older individuals, TCR beta diversity per million T cells was lower, falling roughly linearly with age.

Sequenced input: blood. The J gene is TRBJ2-5, the V gene TRBV29-1; the D gene is possibly TRBD2 (5 bases). The sequence was collected from a man aged 55-75 years in good health. CDR3 nucleotides: TGCAGCGGGACTCTACAAGAGACCCAGTACTTC. Translating it yields CSGTLQETQYF.